This TCR beta chain was sequenced during a study of shared clonotypes between healthy human individuals. Overall study: Two women and a few men aged 18 to 49 made up the donors.

Looked up from germline, CDR1 is MDHEN and CDR2 is SYDVKM. CDR3 length equals 13 residues. Trimming cost V 5 bases and J 2 bases, with 9 bases left between them. CD4+ cells yielded CD45RA+ naive and CD45RA-negative memory subsets. The data were produced by immunoSEQ multiplex PCR, yet TCRdb's version contains in-frame clones alone and is incomplete. The sample consists of 2 million to 2.5 million clones, more than 90% of them appearing once. The source of this sequence is a man between 18 and 29 years old in good health. Sample: naive CD4+ T cells sorted from blood. Subset: CD45RA+ positively selected. The chain links TRBV28 to TRBJ1-1; D is undetermined. The CDR3 sequence: CASSPPLNTEAFF. CDR3 sequence (DNA): TGTGCCAGCAGTCCCCCCTTAAACACTGAAGCTTTCTTT.